This is a list of T cell receptor beta chains from one sample in a study of blood T cell repertoires in COVID-19. Clones were sequenced by immunoSEQ multiplex PCR, and TCRdb holds only the in-frame ones, with some missing. Of hundreds of thousands of clones in the sample, 75% to 90% were seen once. Sequencing input: peripheral blood. Source of these receptors: a woman in her fifties or sixties who had recovered from COVID-19. Each CDR3 is given with its conserved first and last residue. The order of the fields is V gene, clone size, CDR3 protein. Not every row has a clone size; where given, it reads once, few, many or a size class.

TRBV28 once CASSFPRNSGNTIYF
TRBV27 NA CASSRRRTNEKLFF
TRBV15 NA CATSRDGHHTEAFF
TRBV30 NA CASRRSSNEKLFF
TRBV30 once CAWSVLRAGGFEAFF
TRBV5-1 NA CASSLTSGRSTGELFF
TRBV5-1 NA CASSLDPGRMNTEAFF
TRBV12-2 NA CASRLIPGANYGYTF
TRBV18 NA CASSPLRGANSYEQYF
TRBV5-4 once CASSTQGADGYTF